This paragraph reports one T cell receptor (beta chain). The data originate from a study of control samples from healthy donors and cancer patients. Method: immunoSEQ multiplex PCR; TCRdb's copy keeps in-frame clones and lacks some. The sample has 150,000 or so clones, 93% seen once. The germline gives CDR1 MNHEY, CDR2 SVGAGI. Trimming shortened V by 6 bases and J by 3 bases, and 15 bases separated the two germline ends. This CDR3 is built from 14 residues. The chain carries TRBV6-5 and TRBJ2-7, with a tentative D call TRBD2 (7 bases). Sequenced input: blood. The TCR was taken from a man between 18 and 29 years old in good health. The CDR3: CASRFSGGVYEQYF. Here the CDR3 DNA reads TGTGCCAGCAGATTCTCGGGGGGCGTCTACGAGCAGTACTTC.